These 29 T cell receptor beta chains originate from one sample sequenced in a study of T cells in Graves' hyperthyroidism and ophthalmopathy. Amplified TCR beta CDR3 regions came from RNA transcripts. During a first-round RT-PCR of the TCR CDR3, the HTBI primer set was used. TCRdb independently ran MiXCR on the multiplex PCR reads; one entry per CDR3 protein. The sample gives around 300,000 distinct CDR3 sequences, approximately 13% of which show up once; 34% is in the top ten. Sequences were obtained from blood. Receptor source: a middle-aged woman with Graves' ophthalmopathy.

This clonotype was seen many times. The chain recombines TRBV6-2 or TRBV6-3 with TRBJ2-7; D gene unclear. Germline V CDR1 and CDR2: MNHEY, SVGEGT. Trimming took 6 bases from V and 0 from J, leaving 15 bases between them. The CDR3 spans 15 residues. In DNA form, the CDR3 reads TGTGCCAGCAGAGACGCCAGTGAAACCTCCTACGAGCAGTACTTC. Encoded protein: CASRDASETSYEQYF.

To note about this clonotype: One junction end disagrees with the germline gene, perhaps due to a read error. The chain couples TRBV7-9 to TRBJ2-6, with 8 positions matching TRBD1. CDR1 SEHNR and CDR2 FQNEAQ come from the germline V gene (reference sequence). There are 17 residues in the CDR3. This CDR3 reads CASSQPQGATGANVLTF. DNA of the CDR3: TGCGCCAGCAGCCAGCCTCAGGGGGCGACCGGGGCCAACGTCCTGACTTTC.

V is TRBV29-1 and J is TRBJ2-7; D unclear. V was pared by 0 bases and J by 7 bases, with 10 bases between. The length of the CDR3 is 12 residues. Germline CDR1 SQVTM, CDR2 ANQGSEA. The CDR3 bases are TGCAGCGTTGAAGAAGGATGGGGAGAGCAGTACTTC. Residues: CSVEEGWGEQYF.

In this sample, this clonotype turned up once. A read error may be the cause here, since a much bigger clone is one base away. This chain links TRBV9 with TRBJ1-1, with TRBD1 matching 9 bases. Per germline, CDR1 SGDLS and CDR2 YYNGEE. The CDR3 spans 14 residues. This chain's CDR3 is CASSAGTGKTGAFF. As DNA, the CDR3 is TGTGCCAGCAGCGCGGGGACAGGGAAGACTGGAGCTTTCTTT.

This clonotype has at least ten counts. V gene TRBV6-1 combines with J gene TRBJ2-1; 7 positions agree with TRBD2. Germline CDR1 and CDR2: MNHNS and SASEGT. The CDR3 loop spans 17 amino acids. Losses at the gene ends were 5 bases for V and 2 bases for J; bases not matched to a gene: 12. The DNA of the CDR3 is TGTGCCAGCAGTCAACTGAAGACTAGCACAACCTACAATGAGCAGTTCTTC. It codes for CASSQLKTSTTYNEQFF.

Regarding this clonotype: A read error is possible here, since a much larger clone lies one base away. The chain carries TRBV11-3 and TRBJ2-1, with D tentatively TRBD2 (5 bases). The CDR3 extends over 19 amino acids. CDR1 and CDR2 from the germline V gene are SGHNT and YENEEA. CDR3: CAGSLSIFPREAVNNEQFF. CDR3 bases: TGTGCCGGCAGCCTATCCATATTCCCGAGGGAAGCGGTAAACAATGAGCAGTTCTTC.

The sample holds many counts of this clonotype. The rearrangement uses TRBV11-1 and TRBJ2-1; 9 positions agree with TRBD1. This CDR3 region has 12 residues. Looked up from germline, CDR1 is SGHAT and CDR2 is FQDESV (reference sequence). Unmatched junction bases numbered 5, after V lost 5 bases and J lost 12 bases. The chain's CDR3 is CASSPGQGAQFF. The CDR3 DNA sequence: TGTGCCAGCAGCCCGGGACAGGGAGCGCAGTTCTTC.

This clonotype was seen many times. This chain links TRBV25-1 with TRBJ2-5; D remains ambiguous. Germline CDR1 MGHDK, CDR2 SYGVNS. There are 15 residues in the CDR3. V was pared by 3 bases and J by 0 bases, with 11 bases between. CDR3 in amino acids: CASSDPRLYQETQYF. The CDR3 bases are TGTGCCAGCAGTGATCCTCGACTTTACCAAGAGACCCAGTACTTC.

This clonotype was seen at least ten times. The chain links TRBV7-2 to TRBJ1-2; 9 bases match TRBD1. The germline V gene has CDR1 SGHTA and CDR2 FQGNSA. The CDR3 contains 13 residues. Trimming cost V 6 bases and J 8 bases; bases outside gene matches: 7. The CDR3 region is CASSTGTGLGYTF. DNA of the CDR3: TGTGCCAGCAGTACCGGGACAGGGCTCGGCTACACCTTC.

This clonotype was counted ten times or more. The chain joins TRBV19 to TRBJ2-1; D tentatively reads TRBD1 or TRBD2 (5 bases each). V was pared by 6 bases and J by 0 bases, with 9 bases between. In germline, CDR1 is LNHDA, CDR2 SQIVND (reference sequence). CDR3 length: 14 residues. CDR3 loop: CASRGPSSYNEQFF. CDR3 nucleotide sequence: TGTGCCAGTAGGGGACCCAGCTCCTACAATGAGCAGTTCTTC.

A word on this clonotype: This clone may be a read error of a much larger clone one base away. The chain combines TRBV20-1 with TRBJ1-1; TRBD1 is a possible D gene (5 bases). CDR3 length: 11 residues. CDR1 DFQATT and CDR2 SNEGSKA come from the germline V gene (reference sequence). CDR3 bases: TGCAGTTCTAGTATAAAGGGGAAAGCTTTCTTT. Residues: CSSSIKGKAFF.

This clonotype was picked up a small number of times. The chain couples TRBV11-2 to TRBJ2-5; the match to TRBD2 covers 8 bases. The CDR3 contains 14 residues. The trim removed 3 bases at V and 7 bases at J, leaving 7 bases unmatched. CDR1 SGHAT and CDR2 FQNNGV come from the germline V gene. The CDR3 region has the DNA TGTGCCAGCAGCTTCGAGGGACTAGGGGTGACCCAGTACTTC. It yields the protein CASSFEGLGVTQYF.

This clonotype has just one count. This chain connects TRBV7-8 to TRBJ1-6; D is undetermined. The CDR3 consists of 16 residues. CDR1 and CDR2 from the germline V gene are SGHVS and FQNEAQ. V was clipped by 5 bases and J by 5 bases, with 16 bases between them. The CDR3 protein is CASSPWQGRNNSPLHF. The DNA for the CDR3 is TGTGCCAGCAGCCCCTGGCAAGGGAGAAATAATTCACCCCTCCACTTT.

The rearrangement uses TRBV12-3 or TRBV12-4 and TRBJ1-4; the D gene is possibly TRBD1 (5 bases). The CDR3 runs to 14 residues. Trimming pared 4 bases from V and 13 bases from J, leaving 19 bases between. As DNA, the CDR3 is TGTGCCAGCAGTTGGGACCATAGCGGCCCCGGACTGTTTTTT. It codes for CASSWDHSGPGLFF.

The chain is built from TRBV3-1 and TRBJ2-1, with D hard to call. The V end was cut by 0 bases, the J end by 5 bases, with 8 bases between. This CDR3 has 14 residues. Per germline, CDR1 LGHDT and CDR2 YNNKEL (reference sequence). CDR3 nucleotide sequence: TGTGCCAGCAGCCAAGATGGATCGCACAATGAGCAGTTCTTC. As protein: CASSQDGSHNEQFF.

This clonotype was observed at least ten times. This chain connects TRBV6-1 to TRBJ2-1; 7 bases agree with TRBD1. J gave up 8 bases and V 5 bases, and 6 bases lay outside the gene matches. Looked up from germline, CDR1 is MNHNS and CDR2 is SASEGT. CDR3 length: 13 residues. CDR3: CASSKTGFHEQFF. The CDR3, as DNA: TGTGCCAGCAGTAAGACAGGGTTTCATGAGCAGTTCTTC.

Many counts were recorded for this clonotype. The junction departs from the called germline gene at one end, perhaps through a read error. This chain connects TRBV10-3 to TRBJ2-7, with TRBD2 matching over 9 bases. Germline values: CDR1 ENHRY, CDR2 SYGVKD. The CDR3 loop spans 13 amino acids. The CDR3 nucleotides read TGCGGCGTCAGCGGGGGGCACCTCTACGAGCAGTACTTC. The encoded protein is CGVSGGHLYEQYF.

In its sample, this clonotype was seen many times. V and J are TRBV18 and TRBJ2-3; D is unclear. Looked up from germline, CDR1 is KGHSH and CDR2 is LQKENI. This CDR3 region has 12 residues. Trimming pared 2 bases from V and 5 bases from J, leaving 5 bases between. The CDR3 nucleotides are TGTGCCAGCTCACCAGCCCAAGATACGCAGTATTTT. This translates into CASSPAQDTQYF.

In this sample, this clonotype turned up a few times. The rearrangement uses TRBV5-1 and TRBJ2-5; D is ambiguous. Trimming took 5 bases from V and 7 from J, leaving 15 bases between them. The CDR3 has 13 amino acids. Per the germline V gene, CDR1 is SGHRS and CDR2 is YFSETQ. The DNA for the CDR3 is TGCGCCAGCAGACCAGCGCCAACGGGGACCCAGTACTTC. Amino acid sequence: CASRPAPTGTQYF.

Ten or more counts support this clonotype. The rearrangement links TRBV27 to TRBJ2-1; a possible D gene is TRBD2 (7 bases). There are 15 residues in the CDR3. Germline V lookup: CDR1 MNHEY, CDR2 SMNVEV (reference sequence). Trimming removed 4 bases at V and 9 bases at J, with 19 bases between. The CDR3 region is CASSSGGGSRGEQFF. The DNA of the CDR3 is TGTGCCAGCAGTTCGGGGGGCGGATCCCGAGGTGAGCAGTTCTTC.

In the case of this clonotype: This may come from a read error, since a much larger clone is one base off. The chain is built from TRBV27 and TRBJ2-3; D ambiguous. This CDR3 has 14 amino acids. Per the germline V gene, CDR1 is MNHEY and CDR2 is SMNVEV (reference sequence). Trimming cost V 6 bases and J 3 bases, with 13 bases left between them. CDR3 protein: CASRTRLATDTQYF. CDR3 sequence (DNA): TGTGCCAGCAGGACTCGGTTGGCGACAGATACGCAGTATTTT.

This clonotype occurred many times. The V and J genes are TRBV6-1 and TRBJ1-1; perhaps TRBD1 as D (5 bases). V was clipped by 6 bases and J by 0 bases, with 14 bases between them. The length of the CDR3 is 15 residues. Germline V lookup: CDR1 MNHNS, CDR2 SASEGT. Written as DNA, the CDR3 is TGTGCCAGCAGGGTCCAGCTGGGGCTGAACACTGAAGCTTTCTTT. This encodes CASRVQLGLNTEAFF.

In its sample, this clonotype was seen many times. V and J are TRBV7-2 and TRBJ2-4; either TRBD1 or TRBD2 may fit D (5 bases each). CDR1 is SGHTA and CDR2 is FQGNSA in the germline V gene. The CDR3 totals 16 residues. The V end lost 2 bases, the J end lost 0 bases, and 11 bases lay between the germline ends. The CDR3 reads CASSLRTGLAKNIQYF. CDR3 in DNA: TGTGCCAGCAGCTTAAGGACGGGGCTAGCCAAAAACATTCAGTACTTC.

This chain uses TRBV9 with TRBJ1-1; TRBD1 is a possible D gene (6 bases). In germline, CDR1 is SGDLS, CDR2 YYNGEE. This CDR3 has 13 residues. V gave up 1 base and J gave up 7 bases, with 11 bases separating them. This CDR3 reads CASSVRGKGEAFF. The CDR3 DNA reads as TGTGCCAGCAGCGTAAGGGGGAAGGGTGAAGCTTTCTTT.

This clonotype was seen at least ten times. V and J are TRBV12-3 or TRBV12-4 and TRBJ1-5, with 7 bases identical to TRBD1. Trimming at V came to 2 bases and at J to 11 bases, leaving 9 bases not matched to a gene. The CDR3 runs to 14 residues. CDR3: CASSLRGRSPTQHF. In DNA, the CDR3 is TGTGCCAGCAGTTTAAGGGGGCGGTCACCGACCCAGCATTTT.

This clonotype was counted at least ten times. CDR3 DNA: TGTGCCAGCAGTTTAGTTGGGGGACAGGGAATGGCCCAGCATTTT. Translation gives CASSLVGGQGMAQHF. This rearrangement joins TRBV12-3 or TRBV12-4 to TRBJ1-5; 9 bases line up with TRBD1. V gave up 1 base and J gave up 11 bases; unmatched junction bases: 9. The CDR3 is 15 amino acids.

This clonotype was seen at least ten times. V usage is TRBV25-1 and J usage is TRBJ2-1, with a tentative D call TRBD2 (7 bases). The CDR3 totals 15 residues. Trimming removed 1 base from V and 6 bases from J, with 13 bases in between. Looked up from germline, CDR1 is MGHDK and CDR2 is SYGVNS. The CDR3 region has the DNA TGTGCCAGCAGTGAATGGGGGGGCGCGGCCAATGAGCAGTTCTTC. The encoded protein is CASSEWGGAANEQFF. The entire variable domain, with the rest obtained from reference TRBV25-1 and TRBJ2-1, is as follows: EADIYQTPRYLVIGTGKKITLECSQTMGHDKMYWYQQDPGMELHLIHYSYGVNSTEKGDLSSESTVSRIRTEHFPLTLESARPSHTSQYLCASSEWGGAANEQFFGPGTRLTVL.

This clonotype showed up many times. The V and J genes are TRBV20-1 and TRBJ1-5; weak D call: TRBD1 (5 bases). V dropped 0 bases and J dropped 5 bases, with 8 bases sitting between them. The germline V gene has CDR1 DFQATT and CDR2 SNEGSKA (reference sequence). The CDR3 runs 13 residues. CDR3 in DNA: TGCAGTGCTAGAGAAACGGGGGATCAGCCCCAGCATTTT. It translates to CSARETGDQPQHF.

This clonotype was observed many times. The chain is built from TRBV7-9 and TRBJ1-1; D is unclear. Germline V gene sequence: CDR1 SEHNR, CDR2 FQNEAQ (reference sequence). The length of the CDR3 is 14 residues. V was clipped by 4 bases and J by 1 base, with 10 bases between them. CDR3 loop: CASSSGPENTEAFF. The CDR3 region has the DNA TGTGCCAGCAGCTCAGGACCCGAGAACACTGAAGCTTTCTTT.